This is a list of T cell receptor beta chains from one sample in a study of CD8+ T cells in alopecia areata. Using immunoSEQ multiplex PCR, the repertoire was profiled, and TCRdb retains in-frame clones only, with some absent. The data contain about 200,000 clones, 50% to 60% of them seen just once; the ten biggest clones take up more than 0.4%. Sequencing used CD4+ T cells sorted from blood, obtained at week 0. The receptors were sampled from a human donor with alopecia areata. The CDR3 runs from the conserved cysteine through the conserved F or W. Fields, in order: V gene, clone size, J gene, D gene, CDR3 DNA, CDR3 protein. D genes are given only for firm matches. Clone size is stated in some rows and not others, as once, few, many or a class when expanded.

V gene: TRBV2; clone size: NA; J gene: TRBJ2-5; D gene: NA; CDR3 DNA: TGTGCCAGCAGTGAACGGGAGATTGGGACCCAGTACTTC; CDR3 protein: CASSEREIGTQYF
V gene: TRBV30; clone size: NA; J gene: TRBJ1-1; D gene: NA; CDR3 DNA: TGTGCCTGGAGTTACGTGACAGTCTACATGAACACTGAAGCTTTCTTT; CDR3 protein: CAWSYVTVYMNTEAFF
V gene: TRBV6-1; clone size: NA; J gene: TRBJ1-5; D gene: NA; CDR3 DNA: TGTGCCATCAGTGAGGGGGGGATCAATCAGCCCCAGCATTTT; CDR3 protein: CAISEGGINQPQHF
V gene: TRBV19; clone size: few; J gene: TRBJ2-3; D gene: TRBD1; CDR3 DNA: TGTGCCAGTAGTATATGGACAGGGGGGAAGAAAGATACGCAGTATTTT; CDR3 protein: CASSIWTGGKKDTQYF
V gene: TRBV2; clone size: NA; J gene: TRBJ2-5; D gene: TRBD2; CDR3 DNA: TGTGCCAGCAGTGGACTAGCGGGAGCAGAGACCCAGTACTTC; CDR3 protein: CASSGLAGAETQYF
V gene: TRBV29-1; clone size: NA; J gene: TRBJ2-5; D gene: TRBD2; CDR3 DNA: TGCAGCGTTGTGGGCGGGAGAGGGGATGAGACCCAGTACTTC; CDR3 protein: CSVVGGRGDETQYF
V gene: TRBV29-1; clone size: NA; J gene: TRBJ1-2; D gene: TRBD1; CDR3 DNA: TGCAGCGTTGAAGATAAGGGACAGGGAGATGGCTACACCTTC; CDR3 protein: CSVEDKGQGDGYTF
V gene: TRBV5-1; clone size: NA; J gene: TRBJ2-1; D gene: NA; CDR3 DNA: TGCGCCAGCAGCACGGGAGGGACAGGGAATAGGAATGAGCAGTTCTTC; CDR3 protein: CASSTGGTGNRNEQFF
V gene: TRBV30; clone size: NA; J gene: TRBJ2-7; D gene: NA; CDR3 DNA: TGTGCCTGGAGCGATCTTCGAGCCTACGAGCAGTACTTC; CDR3 protein: CAWSDLRAYEQYF
V gene: TRBV18; clone size: NA; J gene: TRBJ2-3; D gene: TRBD2; CDR3 DNA: TGTGCCAGCTCACCTGGACTAGCCACAGATACGCAGTATTTT; CDR3 protein: CASSPGLATDTQYF
V gene: TRBV29-1; clone size: few; J gene: TRBJ2-1; D gene: TRBD1; CDR3 DNA: TGCAGCGTTGACCCGAGACAGGGGGGCAATGAGCAGTTCTTC; CDR3 protein: CSVDPRQGGNEQFF
V gene: TRBV5-1; clone size: NA; J gene: TRBJ2-1; D gene: TRBD1; CDR3 DNA: TGCGCCAGCAGCTGGGGGACAGGGAGCTACAATGAGCAGTTCTTC; CDR3 protein: CASSWGTGSYNEQFF
V gene: TRBV7-7; clone size: NA; J gene: TRBJ2-5; D gene: NA; CDR3 DNA: TGTGCCAGCAGCCACCCCGGCAGCTCAGAGACCCAGTACTTC; CDR3 protein: CASSHPGSSETQYF
V gene: TRBV4-2; clone size: NA; J gene: TRBJ2-7; D gene: NA; CDR3 DNA: TGTGCCAGCAGCCAAGATAGGAGGGGACTCTACGAGCAGTACTTC; CDR3 protein: CASSQDRRGLYEQYF